Below are 3 T cell receptor beta chains sequenced from a single sample in a study of T-cell reconstitution after alpha-beta-depleted transplantation in children. Unique molecular identifiers were built into the TCRbeta library. Using its own MiXCR run on the PCR reads, TCRdb lists one record per CDR3 protein. The table has some 300,000 distinct CDR3 sequences, roughly a tenth seen once. Sample: PBMCs, taken before TCRalphabeta/CD19-depleted stem cell transplant. Receptors originate from a boy under two years old with acute myeloid leukemia, due to receive a stem cell transplant.

This clonotype came up many times. The chain has TRBV4-3 and TRBJ2-7, with TRBD1 matching over 10 bases. Germline V gives CDR1 LGHNA, CDR2 YSLEER. V lost 3 bases and J lost 3; bases outside the gene matches: 2. The CDR3 consists of 14 residues. The DNA for the CDR3 is TGCGCCAGCAGCCAGGGGGACAGGGGCTACGAGCAGTACTTC. Amino acids: CASSQGDRGYEQYF.

Many counts were recorded for this clonotype. This sequence joins TRBV28 and TRBJ2-4; D is possibly TRBD2 (5 bases). The germline CDR1 and CDR2 sequences are MDHEN and SYDVKM. Trimming stripped 2 bases from V and 1 base from J, with 15 bases between. CDR3 size: 17 residues. Here the CDR3 reads CASSLAAAGLAKNIQYF. Here the CDR3 DNA reads TGTGCCAGCAGTTTAGCTGCTGCGGGTCTTGCCAAAAACATTCAGTACTTC.

This clonotype appeared many times. CDR3 sequence reads: CSVVMGQTTKLFF. CDR3 DNA: TGCAGCGTCGTTATGGGACAGACCACTAAACTGTTTTTT. V and J are TRBV29-1 and TRBJ1-4; 7 nucleotides agree with TRBD1. This CDR3 has 13 amino acids. Germline CDR1 SQVTM, CDR2 ANQGSEA. V trimming: 6 bases; J trimming: 11 bases; junction bases outside the gene matches: 12. The variable domain in full, with the rest retrieved from reference TRBV29-1 and TRBJ1-4, is SAVISQKPSRDICQRGTSLTIQCQVDSQVTMMFWYRQQPGQSLTLIATANQGSEATYESGFVIDKFPISRPNLTFSTLTVSNMSPEDSSIYLCSVVMGQTTKLFFGSGTQLSVL.